This TCR beta chain was identified during a study of a mutant IDH1 vaccine in newly diagnosed glioma. As for the study in general: Patients had eight vaccinations, in weeks 1, 3, 5, 7, 11, 15, 19 and 23. Study results and caveats: Altogether, 85% to 95% of patients exhibited vaccine-induced immune responses.

The time point is: week 5, during vaccination. Topical imiquimod accompanied each vaccine dose, which consisted of 300 ug of mutant IDH1 20-mer peptide. The data were produced by immunoSEQ multiplex PCR, yet TCRdb's version contains in-frame clones alone and is incomplete. The data show more than 25,000 clones, more than 60% seen once. Of note for this clone: Its antigen is undetermined.

The CDR3 runs 15 residues. V was clipped by 2 bases and J by 8 bases; unmatched bases: 13. Germline loops: CDR1 SQVTM, CDR2 ANQGSEA. V is TRBV29-1 and J is TRBJ1-2, with TRBD1 matching 8 bases. Sequencing used PBMCs, obtained from a glioma patient whose treatment included an IDH1 peptide vaccine. This TCR derives from a man aged 35 to 55 with glioma. Some clones in this sample may be carry-over from other donors' samples. In DNA form, the CDR3 reads TGCAGCGTTGAAACCCTAGGACAGGGAGTAGAGGGCTACACCTTC. Its protein is CSVETLGQGVEGYTF.